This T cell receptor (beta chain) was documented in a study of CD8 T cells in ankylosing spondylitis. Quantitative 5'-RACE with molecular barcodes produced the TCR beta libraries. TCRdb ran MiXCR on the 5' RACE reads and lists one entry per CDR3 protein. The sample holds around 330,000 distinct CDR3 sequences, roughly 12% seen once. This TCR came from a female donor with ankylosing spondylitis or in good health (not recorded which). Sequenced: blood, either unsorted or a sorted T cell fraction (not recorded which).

The CDR3 here is CAWLQENYGYTF. The CDR3 DNA is TGTGCCTGGCTACAGGAAAACTATGGCTACACCTTC. The chain couples TRBV30 to TRBJ1-2; perhaps TRBD1 as D (5 bases). The length of the CDR3 is 12 residues. Trimming left V 5 bases short and J 2 bases short, with 9 bases between. Per germline, CDR1 GTSNPN and CDR2 SVGIG (reference sequence).